A selection of T cell receptor beta chains follows, all from one sample in a study of human T cells and chemical hapten exposure. TCRdb reanalysed the RACE reads using MiXCR and keeps one entry per CDR3 protein. The profile covers around 350,000 distinct CDR3 sequences, with 4.5% to 7% appearing a single time and less than 9% taken by the ten largest. The starting material was whole blood, obtained in connection with sensitization to the hapten diphenylcyclopropenone (DPC). Source of these receptors: a woman between 18 and 30 years old with alopecia areata. Some clones in this sample may be carry-over from other donors' samples. The CDR3 runs from the conserved cysteine through the conserved F or W. D genes are given only for firm matches. Not all rows give a size; the values are once, few, many and, for expanded clones, a class.

clone_size,d_call,j_call,v_call,cdr3_aa,cdr3_nt
.,.,TRBJ2-5,TRBV12-3/TRBV12-4,CASTSTRAETQYF,TGTGCCAGCACTTCAACTAGGGCGGAGACCCAGTACTTC
many,.,TRBJ1-1,TRBV20-1,CSAGGAPKVTEAFF,TGCAGTGCTGGGGGCGCGCCGAAGGTGACTGAAGCTTTCTTT
.,.,TRBJ2-1,TRBV6-4,CARVGQNNEQFF,TGTGCCAGGGTGGGCCAGAACAATGAGCAGTTCTTC
few,.,TRBJ1-2,TRBV5-6,CASSLLRTYGYTF,TGTGCCAGCAGCTTGCTGAGGACCTATGGCTACACCTTC
.,.,TRBJ1-1,TRBV18,CASSPMGNTEAFF,TGTGCCAGCTCACCGATGGGGAACACTGAAGCTTTCTTT
many,TRBD1,TRBJ2-2,TRBV28,CASSFVPPAGTENTGELFF,TGTGCCAGCAGTTTCGTACCCCCCGCCGGGACAGAGAACACCGGGGAGCTGTTTTTT
.,.,TRBJ2-1,TRBV6-2/TRBV6-3,CAIRPSSYNEQFF,TGTGCCATTCGGCCGAGCTCCTACAATGAGCAGTTCTTC
many,.,TRBJ1-6,TRBV9,CASSVGGGMTSPLHF,TGTGCCAGCAGCGTAGGAGGAGGGATGACTTCACCCCTCCACTTT
few,TRBD2,TRBJ2-1,TRBV2,CASSLAAYNEQFF,TGTGCCAGCTCCCTAGCGGCCTACAATGAGCAGTTCTTC
few,TRBD2,TRBJ2-5,TRBV7-9,CASSPPWASGREETQYF,TGTGCCAGCAGCCCACCCTGGGCTAGCGGTCGGGAGGAGACCCAGTACTTC
many,.,TRBJ2-2,TRBV5-1,CASSPAKGETGELFF,TGCGCCAGCAGCCCCGCGAAGGGGGAAACCGGGGAGCTGTTTTTT
many,TRBD1,TRBJ1-3,TRBV12-5,CASGLGQGFSGNTIYF,TGTGCTAGTGGTTTGGGACAGGGTTTCTCTGGAAACACCATATATTTT
many,.,TRBJ2-1,TRBV20-1,CSARERAAHNEQFF,TGCAGTGCTAGAGAGAGGGCAGCTCACAATGAGCAGTTCTTC
few,.,TRBJ1-4,TRBV6-5,CASSFRGLNEKLFF,TGTGCCAGCAGTTTTCGAGGGTTGAATGAAAAACTGTTTTTT
.,.,TRBJ2-3,TRBV12-3/TRBV12-4,CASSPGQYSTDTQYF,TGTGCCAGCAGCCCCGGACAGTATAGCACAGATACGCAGTATTTT
many,TRBD1,TRBJ1-1,TRBV3-1,CASSQGQGSNTEAFF,TGTGCCAGCAGCCAGGGACAGGGCTCGAACACTGAAGCTTTCTTT
few,.,TRBJ1-3,TRBV18,CASSPGISGNTIYF,TGTGCCAGCTCACCGGGAATCTCTGGAAACACCATATATTTT
few,.,TRBJ1-5,TRBV6-2/TRBV6-3,CASRKQGNLQRGNQPQHF,TGTGCCAGCAGGAAACAGGGAAACCTACAACGGGGCAATCAGCCCCAGCATTTT
few,TRBD2,TRBJ2-5,TRBV7-9,CASSRGSLETQYF,TGTGCCAGCAGCCGCGGGAGCTTGGAGACCCAGTACTTC
few,TRBD1,TRBJ2-1,TRBV4-3,CASSPAEGTGSNEQFF,TGCGCCAGCAGCCCGGCGGAAGGGACAGGGAGCAATGAGCAGTTCTTC
.,.,TRBJ1-5,TRBV7-2,CASSLYFRQPQHF,TGTGCCAGCAGCTTATACTTTAGGCAGCCCCAGCATTTT
.,.,TRBJ2-3,TRBV3-1,CASSPLRLGTQYF,TGTGCCAGCAGCCCACTACGCCTAGGTACGCAGTATTTT
.,.,TRBJ1-5,TRBV6-6,CASRGWDNQPQHF,TGTGCCAGCAGGGGGTGGGACAATCAGCCCCAGCATTTT
many,.,TRBJ1-1,TRBV5-1,CASSFYFGPEAFF,TGCGCCAGCAGCTTCTACTTCGGACCTGAAGCTTTCTTT
.,.,TRBJ1-5,TRBV6-5,CASSSATGHNQPQHF,TGTGCCAGCAGTTCCGCTACAGGGCACAATCAGCCCCAGCATTTT
.,.,TRBJ1-4,TRBV6-6,CASSYSSPGGKEKLFF,TGTGCCAGCAGTTACTCTTCTCCGGGAGGCAAGGAAAAACTGTTTTTT
many,.,TRBJ2-3,TRBV5-4,CASSFSGSLPDTQYF,TGTGCCAGCAGCTTTTCGGGGTCGTTGCCGGATACGCAGTATTTT
few,.,TRBJ2-3,TRBV7-9,CASSASQDTQYF,TGTGCCAGCAGCGCATCTCAAGATACGCAGTATTTT
many,TRBD1,TRBJ1-1,TRBV6-1,CATLPGQGARGTEAFF,TGTGCCACTCTCCCGGGACAGGGGGCTCGGGGGACTGAAGCTTTCTTT